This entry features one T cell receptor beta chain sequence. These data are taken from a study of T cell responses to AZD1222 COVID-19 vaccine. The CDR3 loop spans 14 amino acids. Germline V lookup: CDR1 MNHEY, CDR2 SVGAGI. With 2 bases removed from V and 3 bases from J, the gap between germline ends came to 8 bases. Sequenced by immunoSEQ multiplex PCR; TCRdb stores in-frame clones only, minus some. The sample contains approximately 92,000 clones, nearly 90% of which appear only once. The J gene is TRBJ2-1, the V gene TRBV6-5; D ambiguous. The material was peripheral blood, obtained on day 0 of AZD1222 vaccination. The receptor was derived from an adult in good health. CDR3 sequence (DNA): TGTGCCAGCAGTTACCTCGGGTACTACAATGAGCAGTTCTTC. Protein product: CASSYLGYYNEQFF.